The 11 T cell receptor beta chains in this list originate from one sample, sequenced in a study of T cells in Graves' hyperthyroidism and ophthalmopathy. The source material, RNA transcripts, was used to amplify TCR beta CDR3 regions. TCR CDR3 regions were first amplified by RT-PCR with HTBI primers. In TCRdb, the multiplex PCR reads were re-called with MiXCR into one record per CDR3 protein. This sample carries 500,000 to 800,000 distinct CDR3 sequences, roughly 15% of them seen once, and the ten largest clones take 12%. Sample: blood. These TCRs come from a woman between 50 and 59 years old with Graves' ophthalmopathy.

This clonotype was seen ten or more times. The chain couples TRBV7-9 to TRBJ2-7; 7 nucleotides match TRBD2. Germline V gene data show CDR1 as SEHNR and CDR2 as FQNEAQ (reference sequence). V shed 3 bases and J 2 bases; nucleotides not matched to a gene: 10. The CDR3 spans 16 residues. CDR3 region: CASSLRSSGITYEQYF. The DNA for the CDR3 is TGTGCCAGCAGCTTGAGAAGCAGCGGGATAACCTACGAGCAGTACTTC.

This clonotype has at least ten counts. The rearrangement joins TRBV28 to TRBJ1-1, with D hard to call. CDR1 is MDHEN, CDR2 SYDVKM, per germline. V was trimmed by 3 bases and J by 6 bases, leaving 8 bases between them. The CDR3 contains 12 residues. As DNA, the CDR3 is TGTGCCAGCAGTTTGCGCACATCTGAAGCTTTCTTT. Translated: CASSLRTSEAFF. Full variable domain (rest looked up from reference TRBV28 and TRBJ1-1): DVKVTQSSRYLVKRTGEKVFLECVQDMDHENMFWYRQDPGLGLRLIYFSYDVKMKEKGDIPEGYSVSREKKERFSLILESASTNQTSMYLCASSLRTSEAFFGQGTRLTVV.

Only a few counts were recorded for this clonotype. This chain links TRBV7-8 with TRBJ2-1, with D unresolved. Germline loops: CDR1 SGHVS, CDR2 FQNEAQ. Trimming pared 4 bases from V and 0 bases from J, leaving 10 bases between. The CDR3 sequence is 15 residues long. CDR3 in DNA: TGTGCCAGCAGCTCTAACACGGTCTCCTACAATGAGCAGTTCTTC. Amino acids: CASSSNTVSYNEQFF.

The gene calls are TRBV10-3 and TRBJ2-7; D remains unclear. From germline, CDR1 is ENHRY and CDR2 SYGVKD. CDR3 size: 17 residues. Trimming removed 4 bases at V and 0 bases at J, with 19 bases between. The CDR3 loop is CAISGNTETHSSYEQYF. The CDR3 nucleotides read TGTGCCATCAGTGGGAATACGGAGACTCACTCCTCCTACGAGCAGTACTTC.

This clonotype was picked up many times. The CDR3 coding sequence is TGTGCCAGCAGCTTAGTTTTGGGGAAGGCGAACAATGAGCAGTTCTTC. Amino acid sequence: CASSLVLGKANNEQFF. This chain joins TRBV11-2 and TRBJ2-1; no clear D gene. The V and J ends lost 1 base and 5 bases respectively, with 15 bases between them. The germline gives CDR1 SGHAT, CDR2 FQNNGV. CDR3 length: 16 amino acids.

This clonotype showed up many times. This chain uses TRBV7-3 with TRBJ2-1; D unclear. The germline V gene encodes CDR1 SGHTA and CDR2 FQGTGA. Trimming stripped 5 bases from V and 6 bases from J, with 20 bases between. The CDR3 extends over 16 amino acids. As DNA, the CDR3 is TGTGCCAGCAGCGATCCTCGCGGAGAGTACAGCAATGAGCAGTTCTTC. Residues: CASSDPRGEYSNEQFF.

The V and J genes are TRBV6-2 or TRBV6-3 and TRBJ2-7; TRBD2 might be the D (6 bases). The CDR3 is 16 amino acids. Germline-derived CDR1 and CDR2 are MNHEY and SVGEGT. The V and J ends lost 10 bases and 3 bases respectively, with 25 bases between them. The CDR3 protein is CATINGVPGRSYEQYF. The DNA for the CDR3 is TGTGCCACCATCAACGGTGTTCCAGGGAGGAGCTACGAGCAGTACTTC.

This clonotype came up many times. The junction departs from the called germline gene at one end, perhaps through a read error. CDR3 DNA sequence: TGTGCTAGCAGCTTAGACGGTTCGCACTCGAACACCGGGGAGCTGTTTTTT. Amino acids: CASSLDGSHSNTGELFF. The chain uses TRBV7-7 and TRBJ2-2; D is unclear. The CDR3 runs to 17 residues. CDR1 and CDR2 from the germline V gene are SSHAT and FNYEAQ (reference sequence).

This clonotype was detected many times. This chain links TRBV9 with TRBJ1-6; possibly TRBD1 for D (5 bases). The CDR3 is made up of 14 amino acids. The ends were cut back, 5 bases at V and 5 bases at J, with 11 bases in the middle. The V gene's germline CDR1 is SGDLS and CDR2 YYNGEE. CDR3 in amino acids: CASRSTANNSPLHF. CDR3 in DNA: TGTGCCAGCAGATCGACAGCGAATAATTCACCCCTCCACTTT. The full variable domain, in which reference TRBV9 and TRBJ1-6 provide the parts outside the CDR3, is DSGVTQTPKHLITATGQRVTLRCSPRSGDLSVYWYQQSLDQGLQFLIQYYNGEERAKGNILERFSAQQFPDLHSELNLSSLELGDSALYFCASRSTANNSPLHFGNGTRLTVT.

This clonotype was found many times. The chain employs TRBV12-3 or TRBV12-4 and TRBJ2-3; 11 bases align to TRBD2. J lost 2 bases, V lost 6 bases, and 7 bases had no gene match. CDR3 size: 16 residues. The CDR3: CASRTGLAEFTDTQYF. In nucleotides, the CDR3 is TGTGCCAGCAGAACGGGACTAGCGGAATTCACAGATACGCAGTATTTT.

This clonotype was recorded many times. The chain has TRBV3-1 and TRBJ2-7; 7 bases match TRBD1. V lost 8 bases and J lost 6; bases outside the gene matches: 7. The CDR3 has 12 amino acids. Per the germline V gene, CDR1 is LGHDT and CDR2 is YNNKEL (reference sequence). The CDR3 nucleotides are TGTGCCAGCGGACGGGACAGAGCCGAGCAGTACTTC. This gives the protein CASGRDRAEQYF.